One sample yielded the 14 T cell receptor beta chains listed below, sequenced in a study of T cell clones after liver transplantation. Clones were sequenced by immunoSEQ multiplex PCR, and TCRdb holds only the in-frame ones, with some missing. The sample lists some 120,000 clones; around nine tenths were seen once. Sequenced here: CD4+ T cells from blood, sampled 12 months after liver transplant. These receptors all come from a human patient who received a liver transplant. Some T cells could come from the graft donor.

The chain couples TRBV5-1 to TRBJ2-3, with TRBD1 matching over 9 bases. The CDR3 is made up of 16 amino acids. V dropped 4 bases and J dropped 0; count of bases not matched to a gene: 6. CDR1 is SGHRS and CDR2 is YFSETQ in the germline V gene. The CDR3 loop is CASSQGTGRSTDTQYF. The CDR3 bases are TGCGCCAGCAGCCAGGGGACAGGGCGAAGCACAGATACGCAGTATTTT. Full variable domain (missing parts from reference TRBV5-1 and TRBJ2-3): KAGVTQTPRYLIKTRGQQVTLSCSPISGHRSVSWYQQTPGQGLQFLFEYFSETQRNKGNFPGRFSGRQFSNSRSEMNVSTLELGDSALYLCASSQGTGRSTDTQYFGPGTRLTVL.

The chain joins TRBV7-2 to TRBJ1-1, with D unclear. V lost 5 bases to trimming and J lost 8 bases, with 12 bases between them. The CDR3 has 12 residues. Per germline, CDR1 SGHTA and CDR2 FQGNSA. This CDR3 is CASSPYRREAFF. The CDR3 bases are TGTGCCAGCAGCCCGTACAGAAGAGAAGCTTTCTTT.

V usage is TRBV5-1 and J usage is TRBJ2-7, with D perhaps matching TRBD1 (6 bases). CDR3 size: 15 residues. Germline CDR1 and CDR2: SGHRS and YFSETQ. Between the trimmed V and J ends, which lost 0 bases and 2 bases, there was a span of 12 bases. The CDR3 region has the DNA TGCGCCAGCAGCTTGGAGCTACAGGGAACCTACGAGCAGTACTTC. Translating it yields CASSLELQGTYEQYF.

Here the CDR3 reads CASSYEFLGNTEAFF. In DNA, the CDR3 is TGTGCCAGCAGTTACGAATTCTTGGGAAACACTGAAGCTTTCTTT. The chain carries TRBV6-5 and TRBJ1-1; no clear D gene. Trimming took off 2 bases at V and 2 bases at J, with 12 bases between the two ends. The CDR3 runs to 15 residues. Germline V CDR1 and CDR2: MNHEY, SVGAGI.

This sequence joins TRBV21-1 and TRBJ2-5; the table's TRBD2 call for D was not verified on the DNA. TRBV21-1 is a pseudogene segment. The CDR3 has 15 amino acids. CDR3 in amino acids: CASSNRRSGQETQYF. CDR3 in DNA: TGTGCCAGCAGCAATCGGCGATCGGGTCAAGAGACCCAGTACTTC.

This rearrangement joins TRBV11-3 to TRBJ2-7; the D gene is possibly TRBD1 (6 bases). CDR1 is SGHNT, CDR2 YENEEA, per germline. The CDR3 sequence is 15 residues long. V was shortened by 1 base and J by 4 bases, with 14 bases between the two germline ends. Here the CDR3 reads CASSLVTGPGYEQYF. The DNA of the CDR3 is TGTGCCAGCAGCTTAGTAACAGGGCCAGGGTACGAGCAGTACTTC.

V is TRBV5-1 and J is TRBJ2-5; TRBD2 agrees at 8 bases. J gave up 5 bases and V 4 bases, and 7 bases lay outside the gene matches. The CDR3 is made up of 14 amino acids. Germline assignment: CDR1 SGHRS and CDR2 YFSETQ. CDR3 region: CASSRAGARETQYF. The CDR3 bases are TGCGCCAGCAGCCGAGCGGGAGCTCGGGAGACCCAGTACTTC. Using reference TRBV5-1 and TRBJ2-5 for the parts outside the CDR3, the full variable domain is KAGVTQTPRYLIKTRGQQVTLSCSPISGHRSVSWYQQTPGQGLQFLFEYFSETQRNKGNFPGRFSGRQFSNSRSEMNVSTLELGDSALYLCASSRAGARETQYFGPGTRLLVL.

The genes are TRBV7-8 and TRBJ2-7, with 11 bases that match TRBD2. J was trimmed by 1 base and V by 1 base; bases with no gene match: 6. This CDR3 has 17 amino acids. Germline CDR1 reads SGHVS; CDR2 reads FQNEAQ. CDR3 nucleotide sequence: TGTGCCAGCAGCTTAGGTAGAACTAGCGGGAGATCCTACGAGCAGTACTTC. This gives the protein CASSLGRTSGRSYEQYF.

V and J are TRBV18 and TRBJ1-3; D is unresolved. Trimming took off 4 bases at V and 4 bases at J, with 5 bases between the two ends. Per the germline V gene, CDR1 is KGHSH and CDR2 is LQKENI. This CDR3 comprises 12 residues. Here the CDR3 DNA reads TGTGCCAGCTCACTGCTCGGAAACACCATATATTTT. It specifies CASSLLGNTIYF.

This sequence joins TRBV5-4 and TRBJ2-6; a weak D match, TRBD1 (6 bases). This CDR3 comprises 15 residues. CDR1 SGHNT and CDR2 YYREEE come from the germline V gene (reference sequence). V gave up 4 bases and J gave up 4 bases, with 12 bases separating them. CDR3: CASSPNRVGANVLTF. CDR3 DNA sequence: TGTGCCAGCAGCCCGAACAGGGTCGGGGCCAACGTCCTGACTTTC.

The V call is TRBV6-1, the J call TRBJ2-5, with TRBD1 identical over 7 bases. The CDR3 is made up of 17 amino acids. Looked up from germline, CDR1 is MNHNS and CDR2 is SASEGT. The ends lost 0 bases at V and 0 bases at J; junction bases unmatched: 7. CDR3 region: CASSEAWGQQYQETQYF. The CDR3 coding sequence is TGTGCCAGCAGTGAAGCTTGGGGACAGCAGTACCAAGAGACCCAGTACTTC.

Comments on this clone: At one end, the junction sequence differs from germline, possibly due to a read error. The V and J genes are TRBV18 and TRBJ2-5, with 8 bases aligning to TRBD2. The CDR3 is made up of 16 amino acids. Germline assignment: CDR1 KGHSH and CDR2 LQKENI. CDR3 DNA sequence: TGTGCCAGCTCACCAAGATTAGCGGGACCCCAAGGGACCCAGTACTTC. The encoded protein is CASSPRLAGPQGTQYF.

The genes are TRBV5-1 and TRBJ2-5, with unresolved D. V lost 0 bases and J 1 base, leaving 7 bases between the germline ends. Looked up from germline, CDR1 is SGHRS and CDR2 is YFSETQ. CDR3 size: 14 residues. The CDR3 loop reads CASSLVSTQETQYF. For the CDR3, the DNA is TGCGCCAGCAGCTTGGTCAGTACCCAAGAGACCCAGTACTTC. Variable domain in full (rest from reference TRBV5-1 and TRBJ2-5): KAGVTQTPRYLIKTRGQQVTLSCSPISGHRSVSWYQQTPGQGLQFLFEYFSETQRNKGNFPGRFSGRQFSNSRSEMNVSTLELGDSALYLCASSLVSTQETQYFGPGTRLLVL.

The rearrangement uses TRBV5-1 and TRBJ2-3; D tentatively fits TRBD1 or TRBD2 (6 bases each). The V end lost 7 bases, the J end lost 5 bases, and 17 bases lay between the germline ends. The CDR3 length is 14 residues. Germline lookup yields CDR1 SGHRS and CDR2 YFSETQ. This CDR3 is CASGEGGVGDTQYF. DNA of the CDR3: TGCGCCAGCGGCGAGGGGGGTGTCGGAGATACGCAGTATTTT.